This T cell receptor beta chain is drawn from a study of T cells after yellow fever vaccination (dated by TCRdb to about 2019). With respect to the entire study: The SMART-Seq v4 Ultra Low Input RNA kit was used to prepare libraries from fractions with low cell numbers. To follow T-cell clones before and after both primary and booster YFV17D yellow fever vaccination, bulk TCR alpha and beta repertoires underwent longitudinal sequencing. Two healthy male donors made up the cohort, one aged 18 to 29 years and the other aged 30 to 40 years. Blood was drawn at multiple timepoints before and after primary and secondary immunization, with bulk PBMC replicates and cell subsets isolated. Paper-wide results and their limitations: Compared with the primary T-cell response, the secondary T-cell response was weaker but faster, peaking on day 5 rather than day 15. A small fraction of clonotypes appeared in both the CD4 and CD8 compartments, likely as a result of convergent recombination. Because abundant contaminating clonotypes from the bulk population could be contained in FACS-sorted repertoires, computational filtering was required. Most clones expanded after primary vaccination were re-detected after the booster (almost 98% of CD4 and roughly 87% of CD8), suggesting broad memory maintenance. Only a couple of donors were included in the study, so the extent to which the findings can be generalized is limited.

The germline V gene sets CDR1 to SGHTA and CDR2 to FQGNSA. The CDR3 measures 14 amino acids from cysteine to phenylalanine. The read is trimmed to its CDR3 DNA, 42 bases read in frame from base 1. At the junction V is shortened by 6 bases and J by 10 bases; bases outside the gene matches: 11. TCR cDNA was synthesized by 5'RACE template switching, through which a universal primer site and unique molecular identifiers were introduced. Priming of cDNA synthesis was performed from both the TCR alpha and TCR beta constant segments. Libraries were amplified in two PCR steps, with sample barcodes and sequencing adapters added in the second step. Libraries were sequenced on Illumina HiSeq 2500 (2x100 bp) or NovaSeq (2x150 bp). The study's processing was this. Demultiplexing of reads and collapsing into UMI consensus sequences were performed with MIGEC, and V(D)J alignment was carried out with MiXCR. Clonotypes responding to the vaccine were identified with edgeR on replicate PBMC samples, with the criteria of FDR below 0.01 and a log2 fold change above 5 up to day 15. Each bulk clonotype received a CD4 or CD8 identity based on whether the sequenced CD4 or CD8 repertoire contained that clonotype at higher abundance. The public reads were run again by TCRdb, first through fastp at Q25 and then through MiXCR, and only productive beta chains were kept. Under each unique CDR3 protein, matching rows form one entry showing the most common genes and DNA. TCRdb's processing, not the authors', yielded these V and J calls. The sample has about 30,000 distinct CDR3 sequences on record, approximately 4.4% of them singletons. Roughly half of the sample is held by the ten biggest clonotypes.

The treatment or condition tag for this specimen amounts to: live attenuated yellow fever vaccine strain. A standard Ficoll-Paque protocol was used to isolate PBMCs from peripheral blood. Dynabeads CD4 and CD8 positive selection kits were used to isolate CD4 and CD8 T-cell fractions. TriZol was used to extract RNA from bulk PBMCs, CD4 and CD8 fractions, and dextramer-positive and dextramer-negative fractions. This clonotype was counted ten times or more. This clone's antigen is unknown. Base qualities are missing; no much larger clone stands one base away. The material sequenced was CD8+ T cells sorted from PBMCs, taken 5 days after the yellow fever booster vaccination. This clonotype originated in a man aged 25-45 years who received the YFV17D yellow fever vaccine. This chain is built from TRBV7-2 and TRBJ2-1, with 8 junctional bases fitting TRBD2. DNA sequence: TGTGCCAGCAGTATGTTCTTCGGCGGGGGGGAGCAGTTCTTC. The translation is CASSMFFGGGEQFF.